Detailed here is one T cell receptor (beta chain). Its specificity is not known. Template material for TCR beta VDJ and CDR3 profiling consisted of genomic DNA. TCRdb fed the reads into MiXCR, producing one record per CDR3 protein. The data show roughly 290,000 distinct CDR3 sequences, about 50% seen once. It was patients with CD8+CD57+ cell expansion by flow cytometry who were chosen for sequencing. Patients had received no therapy at the time of blood sampling. These data are taken from a study of CD8+CD57+ T cells in acquired aplastic anemia. Across the whole study: Sorted CD4+ plus CD8+ cells gave DNA averaging around 3 ug. General study points: The same twenty-nine CD8+ CDR3 sequences occurred in patients and in controls. Any difference that existed in CD8+ Simpson's diversity between patients and controls was not significant.

V was trimmed by 3 bases and J by 4 bases, leaving 20 bases between them. The CDR3 covers 16 residues. Looked up from germline, CDR1 is SGHDT and CDR2 is YYEEEE. The chain has TRBV5-6 and TRBJ2-7; no definite D call. The source material was sorted CD4+, CD8+, or CD8+CD57+ T cells (not recorded which) from PBMCs. The receptor comes from a human donor with aplastic anemia. CDR3 DNA: TGTGCCAGCAGCTCGGGCGTGAGCAAAAGGTGGTACGAGCAGTACTTC. It encodes CASSSGVSKRWYEQYF. The full variable domain, rest sourced from reference TRBV5-6 and TRBJ2-7, is DAGVTQSPTHLIKTRGQQVTLRCSPKSGHDTVSWYQQALGQGPQFIFQYYEEEERQRGNFPDRFSGHQFPNYSSELNVNALLLGDSALYLCASSSGVSKRWYEQYFGPGTRLTVT.